Detailed here is one TCR beta chain. These data originate in a study of blood T cell repertoires in COVID-19. The wider study: Researchers got acute and convalescent COVID-19 samples from the United States, Italy and Spain.

The table came from immunoSEQ multiplex PCR; TCRdb's copy has only in-frame clones and leaves some out. The data show some 300,000 clones, with roughly 91% seen just once and under 3% held by the top ten. Within 2 weeks before study entry, exposed participants met a COVID-19 case. This CDR3 is 17 amino acids long. This sequence was found in a woman in her fifties or sixties who had been exposed to COVID-19. The specimen was PBMCs or T cells enriched from blood (not recorded which). The chain employs TRBV12-2 and TRBJ1-2. TRBV12-2 is classified as a pseudogene. CDR3 sequence (DNA): TGTGCAAGTCGCTCAGTCCCCGTGGGGAGGGGGTTATATGGCTACACCTTC. Translating gives CASRSVPVGRGLYGYTF.